This T cell receptor (beta chain) was recorded in a study of CD8 T cells in ankylosing spondylitis. Construction of TCR beta libraries was performed using quantitative 5'-RACE with molecular barcodes. TCRdb re-derived calls from the 5' RACE reads in MiXCR, one entry per CDR3 protein. The data hold about 130,000 distinct CDR3 sequences, with around 9% observed a single time. Points on this clonotype: Its specificity is not known. This sequence may be a read error, since a much larger clone differs from it by one base.

The study, taken as a whole, reports: In ankylosing spondylitis patients, matched synovial fluid reportedly showed significant enrichment of disease-linked clones.

Germline-derived CDR1 and CDR2 are DFQATT and SNEGSKA (reference sequence). The CDR3 runs 16 residues. Sample: blood, either unsorted or a sorted T cell fraction (not recorded which). This receptor was obtained from a male donor with ankylosing spondylitis or in good health (not recorded which). The V and J genes are TRBV20-1 and TRBJ2-3; the match to TRBD2 covers 7 bases. CDR3 DNA: TGCTGTGCTAGCACCCCACTAGCGAGGCTCGGGGATACGCAGTATTTT. Translated, it gives CCASTPLARLGDTQYF.